This T cell receptor beta chain was observed in a study of shared clonotypes between healthy human individuals. Donors were Caucasian adults residing in Nashville, Tennessee, USA. TCRdb's table, derived via immunoSEQ multiplex PCR, lists solely in-frame clones and lacks some. The sample has approximately 330,000 clones, 73% seen once. The sequenced sample consisted of memory CD4+ T cells sorted from blood. Sample subset: CD45RA-negative fraction. This TCR came from a man aged 25-45 years in good health.

CDR3 protein: CASSLRGGIAGELFF. In DNA, the CDR3 is TGTGCCAGCAGCTTGCGGGGTGGGATCGCCGGGGAGCTGTTTTTT. This chain joins TRBV6-1 and TRBJ2-2; D possibly corresponds to TRBD2 (6 bases). Trimming stripped 6 bases from V and 6 bases from J, with 17 bases between. CDR3 size: 15 residues. Per the germline V gene, CDR1 is MNHNS and CDR2 is SASEGT.